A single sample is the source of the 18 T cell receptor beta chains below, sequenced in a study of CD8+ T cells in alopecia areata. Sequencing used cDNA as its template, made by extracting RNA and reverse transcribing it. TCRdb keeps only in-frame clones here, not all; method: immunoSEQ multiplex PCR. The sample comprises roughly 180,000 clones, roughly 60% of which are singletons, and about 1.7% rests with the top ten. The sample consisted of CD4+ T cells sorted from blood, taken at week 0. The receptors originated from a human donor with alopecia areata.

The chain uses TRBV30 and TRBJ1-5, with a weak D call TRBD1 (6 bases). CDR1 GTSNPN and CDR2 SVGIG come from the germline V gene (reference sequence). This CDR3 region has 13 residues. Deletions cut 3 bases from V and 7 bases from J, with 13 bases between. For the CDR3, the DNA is TGTGCCTGGAGCCCCAGGGGCGCCCAGCCCCAGCATTTT. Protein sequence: CAWSPRGAQPQHF.

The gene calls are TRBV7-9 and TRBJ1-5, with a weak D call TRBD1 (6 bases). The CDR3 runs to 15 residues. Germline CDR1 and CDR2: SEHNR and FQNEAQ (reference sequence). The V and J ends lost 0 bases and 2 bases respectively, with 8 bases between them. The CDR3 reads CASSLAGGGNQPQHF. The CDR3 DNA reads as TGTGCCAGCAGCTTAGCAGGGGGTGGCAATCAGCCCCAGCATTTT.

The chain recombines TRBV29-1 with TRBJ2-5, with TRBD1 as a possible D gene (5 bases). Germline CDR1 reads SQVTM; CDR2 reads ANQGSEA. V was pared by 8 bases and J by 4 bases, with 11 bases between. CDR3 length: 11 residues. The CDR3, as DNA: TGCAGCTCCAGGGTCAGAGAGACCCAGTACTTC. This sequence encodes CSSRVRETQYF.

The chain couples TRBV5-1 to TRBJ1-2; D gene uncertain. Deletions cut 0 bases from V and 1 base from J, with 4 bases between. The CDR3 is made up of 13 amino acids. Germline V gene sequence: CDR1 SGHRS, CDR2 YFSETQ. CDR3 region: CASSLGNNYGYTF. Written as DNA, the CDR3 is TGCGCCAGCAGCTTGGGGAATAACTATGGCTACACCTTC. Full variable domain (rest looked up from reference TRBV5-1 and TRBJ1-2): KAGVTQTPRYLIKTRGQQVTLSCSPISGHRSVSWYQQTPGQGLQFLFEYFSETQRNKGNFPGRFSGRQFSNSRSEMNVSTLELGDSALYLCASSLGNNYGYTFGSGTRLTVV.

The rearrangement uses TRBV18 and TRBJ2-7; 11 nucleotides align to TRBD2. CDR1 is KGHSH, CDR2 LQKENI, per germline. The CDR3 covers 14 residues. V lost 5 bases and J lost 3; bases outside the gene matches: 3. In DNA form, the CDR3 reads TGTGCCAGCTCAACTAGCGGGGGTTTCTACGAGCAGTACTTC. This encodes CASSTSGGFYEQYF.

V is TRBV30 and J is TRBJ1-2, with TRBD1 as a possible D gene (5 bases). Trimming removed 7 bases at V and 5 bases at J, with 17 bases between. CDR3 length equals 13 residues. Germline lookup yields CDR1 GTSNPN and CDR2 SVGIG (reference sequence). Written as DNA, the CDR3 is TGTGCCTCTTTCCCCGGGGCTGTGTATGGCTACACCTTC. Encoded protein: CASFPGAVYGYTF.

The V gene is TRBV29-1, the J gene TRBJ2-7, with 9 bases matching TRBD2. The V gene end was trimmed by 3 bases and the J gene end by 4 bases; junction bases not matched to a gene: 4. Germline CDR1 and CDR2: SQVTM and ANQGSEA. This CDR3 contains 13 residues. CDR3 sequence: CSVDGGGEYEQYF. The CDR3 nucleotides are TGCAGCGTTGATGGCGGGGGGGAGTACGAGCAGTACTTC.

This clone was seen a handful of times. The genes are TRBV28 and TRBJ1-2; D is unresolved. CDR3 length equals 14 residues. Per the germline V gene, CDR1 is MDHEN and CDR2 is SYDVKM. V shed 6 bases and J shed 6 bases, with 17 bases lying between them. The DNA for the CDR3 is TGTGCCAGCAGCCGCCACCAATGGGGAGATGGCTACACCTTC. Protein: CASSRHQWGDGYTF.

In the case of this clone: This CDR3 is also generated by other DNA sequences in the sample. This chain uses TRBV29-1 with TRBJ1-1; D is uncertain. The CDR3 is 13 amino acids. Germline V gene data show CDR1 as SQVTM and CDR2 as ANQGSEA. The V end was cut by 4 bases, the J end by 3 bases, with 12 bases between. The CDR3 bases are TGCAGCGTTGGTTTAGGGCTATACACTGAAGCTTTCTTT. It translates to CSVGLGLYTEAFF. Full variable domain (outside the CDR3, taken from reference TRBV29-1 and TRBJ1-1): SAVISQKPSRDICQRGTSLTIQCQVDSQVTMMFWYRQQPGQSLTLIATANQGSEATYESGFVIDKFPISRPNLTFSTLTVSNMSPEDSSIYLCSVGLGLYTEAFFGQGTRLTVV.

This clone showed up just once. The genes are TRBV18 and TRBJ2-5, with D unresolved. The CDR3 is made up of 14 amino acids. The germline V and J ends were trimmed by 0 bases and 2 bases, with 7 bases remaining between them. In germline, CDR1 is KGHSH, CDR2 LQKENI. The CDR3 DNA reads TGTGCCAGCTCACCACCGTCACAGCAAGAGACCCAGTACTTC. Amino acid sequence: CASSPPSQQETQYF.

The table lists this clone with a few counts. The CDR3 sequence is CASTQGSSYEQYF. The CDR3 DNA is TGTGCCAGCACGCAGGGGAGCTCCTACGAGCAGTACTTC. This chain uses TRBV6-5 with TRBJ2-7; possible D gene TRBD1, 6 bases. From germline, CDR1 is MNHEY and CDR2 SVGAGI. Trimming took off 7 bases at V and 0 bases at J, with 10 bases between the two ends. The CDR3 covers 13 residues.

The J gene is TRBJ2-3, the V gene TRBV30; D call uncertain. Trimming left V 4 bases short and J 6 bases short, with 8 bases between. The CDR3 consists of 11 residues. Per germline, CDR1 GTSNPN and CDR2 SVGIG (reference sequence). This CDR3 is CAWIRADTQYF. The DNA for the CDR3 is TGTGCCTGGATTAGAGCGGATACGCAGTATTTT.

The CDR3 is CSVVAVSNTEAFF. The CDR3 DNA sequence: TGCAGCGTCGTGGCAGTTTCGAACACTGAAGCTTTCTTT. V is TRBV29-1 and J is TRBJ1-1; D unclear. V shed 6 bases and J shed 1 base, with 12 bases lying between them. Germline V gene data show CDR1 as SQVTM and CDR2 as ANQGSEA. The length of the CDR3 is 13 residues.

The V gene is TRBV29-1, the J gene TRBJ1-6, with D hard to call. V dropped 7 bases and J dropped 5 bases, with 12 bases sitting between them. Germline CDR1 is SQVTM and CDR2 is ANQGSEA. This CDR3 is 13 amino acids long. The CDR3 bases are TGCAGCGCCCGGGATGCCGATAATTCACCCCTCCACTTT. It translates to CSARDADNSPLHF.

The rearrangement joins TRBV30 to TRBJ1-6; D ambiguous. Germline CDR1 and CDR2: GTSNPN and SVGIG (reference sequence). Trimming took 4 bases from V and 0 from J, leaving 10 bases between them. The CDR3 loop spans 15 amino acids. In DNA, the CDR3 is TGTGCCTGGACCTCAGTGACCTCCTATAATTCACCCCTCCACTTT. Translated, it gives CAWTSVTSYNSPLHF.

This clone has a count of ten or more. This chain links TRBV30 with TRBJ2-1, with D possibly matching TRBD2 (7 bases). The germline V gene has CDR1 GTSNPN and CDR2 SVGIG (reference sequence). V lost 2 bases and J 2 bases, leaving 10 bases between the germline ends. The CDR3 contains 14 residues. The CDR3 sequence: CAWSRGAPYNEQFF. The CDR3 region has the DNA TGTGCCTGGAGTCGGGGGGCCCCCTACAATGAGCAGTTCTTC.

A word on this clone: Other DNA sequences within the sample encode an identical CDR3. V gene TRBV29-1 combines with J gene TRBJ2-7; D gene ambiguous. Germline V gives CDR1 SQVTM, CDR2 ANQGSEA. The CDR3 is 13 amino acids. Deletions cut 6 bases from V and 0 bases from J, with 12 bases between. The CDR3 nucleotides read TGCAGCGTCGTTGACCGTTCCTCCTACGAGCAGTACTTC. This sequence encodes CSVVDRSSYEQYF.

CDR3 coding DNA: TGTGCCTGGACGATCCAGGACAACTACGAGCAGTACTTC. This translates into CAWTIQDNYEQYF. The J gene is TRBJ2-7, the V gene TRBV30, with D possibly TRBD1 on 5 matching bases. There are 13 residues in the CDR3. V lost 4 bases and J 3 bases, leaving 13 bases between the germline ends. Looked up from germline, CDR1 is GTSNPN and CDR2 is SVGIG (reference sequence).